These 28 T cell receptor beta chains share one sample of origin, sequenced in a study of lymphopenia after photon versus proton radiotherapy. The table came from immunoSEQ multiplex PCR; TCRdb's copy has only in-frame clones and leaves some out. This table has 55,000 to 70,000 clones, approximately 84% appearing once. This specimen consisted of peripheral blood, obtained from a patient treated with photon-based radiotherapy. Receptors originate from a man aged 40-49 years with gastric cancer.

The chain uses TRBV4-1 and TRBJ1-1; weak D call: TRBD1 (5 bases). CDR3 length: 14 amino acids. V lost 1 base and J lost 6, with 12 bases in between. CDR1 and CDR2 (germline): MGHRA, YSYEKL. CDR3 region: CASSQGTSGAEAFF. Written as DNA, the CDR3 is TGCGCCAGCAGCCAAGGGACCTCGGGGGCTGAAGCTTTCTTT.

This rearrangement joins TRBV5-6 to TRBJ2-7; TRBD2 might be the D (6 bases). The CDR3 covers 16 residues. CDR1 and CDR2 from the germline V gene are SGHDT and YYEEEE. The ends were cut back, 4 bases at V and 0 bases at J, with 17 bases in the middle. CDR3 protein: CASSLFRTTSSYEQYF. The CDR3 nucleotides read TGTGCCAGCAGCCTGTTCCGGACTACGAGCTCCTACGAGCAGTACTTC.

The V call is TRBV30, the J call TRBJ2-7; 13 bases align to TRBD2. Germline CDR1 reads GTSNPN; CDR2 reads SVGIG (reference sequence). Unmatched junction bases numbered 12, after V lost 5 bases and J lost 8 bases. The CDR3 spans 15 residues. CDR3 nucleotide sequence: TGTGCCTGGGAGGGGCTACTAGCGGGGGGGCCCAAGCAGTACTTC. It translates to CAWEGLLAGGPKQYF.

This chain uses TRBV7-8 with TRBJ1-2; D is perhaps TRBD1 (6 bases). The CDR3 length is 14 residues. CDR1 is SGHVS and CDR2 is FQNEAQ in the germline V gene. With 4 bases removed from V and 4 bases from J, the gap between germline ends came to 13 bases. The CDR3 DNA sequence: TGTGCCAGCAGCTCCAACAGGGATCTCTATGGCTACACCTTC. This gives the protein CASSSNRDLYGYTF.

This chain links TRBV11-2 with TRBJ2-3, with D possibly being TRBD2 (5 bases). The CDR3 length is 14 residues. Germline V gene lookup returns CDR1 SGHAT and CDR2 FQNNGV. Trimming cost V 1 base and J 1 base, with 6 bases left between them. CDR3 amino acids: CASSLGGGTDTQYF. Written as DNA, the CDR3 is TGTGCCAGCAGCTTAGGGGGAGGCACAGATACGCAGTATTTT.

The chain recombines TRBV5-5 with TRBJ1-2; D is uncertain. The CDR3 length is 13 residues. V gave up 0 bases and J gave up 7 bases, with 10 bases separating them. The germline V gene encodes CDR1 SGHKS and CDR2 YYEKEE (reference sequence). This CDR3 reads CASSLVVSRGYTF. The CDR3 bases are TGTGCCAGCAGCTTGGTGGTAAGCCGTGGCTACACCTTC.

The genes are TRBV10-3 and TRBJ2-3; TRBD2 might be the D (5 bases). V was shortened by 5 bases and J by 2 bases, with 11 bases between the two germline ends. Germline CDR1 and CDR2: ENHRY and SYGVKD. The CDR3 covers 14 residues. CDR3 in amino acids: CAISPGGNTDTQYF. The CDR3 coding sequence is TGTGCCATCAGTCCAGGAGGAAACACAGATACGCAGTATTTT.

The rearrangement uses TRBV6-6 and TRBJ2-5; tentatively, D is TRBD2 (6 bases). The CDR3 has 14 residues. The germline V gene encodes CDR1 MNHNY and CDR2 SVGAGI (reference sequence). V lost 2 bases, J lost 0 bases, and 7 bases lay in between. In DNA, the CDR3 is TGTGCCAGCAGTTACGGGGGGTACCAAGAGACCCAGTACTTC. Translating it yields CASSYGGYQETQYF.

V and J are TRBV11-2 and TRBJ1-4; the D gene is possibly TRBD1 (5 bases). Germline values: CDR1 SGHAT, CDR2 FQNNGV. V was shortened by 0 bases and J by 0 bases, with 20 bases between the two germline ends. The CDR3 sequence is 20 residues long. CDR3 coding DNA: TGTGCCAGCAGCTTAGATCCGAGGGGCCAGGGAACATCAACTAATGAAAAACTGTTTTTT. It yields the protein CASSLDPRGQGTSTNEKLFF.

The chain has TRBV9 and TRBJ1-2, with a weak D call TRBD1 (5 bases). Germline V gene sequence: CDR1 SGDLS, CDR2 YYNGEE. CDR3 length: 14 amino acids. V shed 5 bases and J shed 2 bases, with 13 bases lying between them. CDR3 sequence reads: CASSQGPQNYGYTF. In DNA form, the CDR3 reads TGTGCCAGCAGTCAGGGACCCCAAAACTATGGCTACACCTTC.

This clone was seen once. This sequence joins TRBV7-8 and TRBJ1-3; a weak D match, TRBD1 (6 bases). The V end lost 5 bases, the J end lost 3 bases, and 11 bases lay between the germline ends. The CDR3 runs 14 residues. In germline, CDR1 is SGHVS, CDR2 FQNEAQ. The CDR3 region is CASSPTGNGNTIYF. The CDR3 coding sequence is TGTGCCAGCAGCCCCACAGGGAATGGAAACACCATATATTTT.

The chain has TRBV28 and TRBJ1-1; 11 nucleotides line up with TRBD1. Germline V lookup: CDR1 MDHEN, CDR2 SYDVKM. Trimming cost V 3 bases and J 10 bases; bases outside gene matches: 1. The CDR3 sequence is 12 residues long. CDR3 in DNA: TGTGCCAGCAGTTTCGGACAGGGGGCAGCTTTCTTT. Its translation is CASSFGQGAAFF.

This rearrangement joins TRBV9 to TRBJ2-5, with 9 nucleotides matching TRBD2. The CDR3 loop spans 16 amino acids. Germline trimming cut 1 base from V and 2 bases from J; bases unmatched to any gene: 6. CDR1 is SGDLS, CDR2 YYNGEE, per germline. The CDR3 sequence is CASSVSGGGAQETQYF. CDR3 DNA sequence: TGTGCCAGCAGCGTATCGGGCGGGGGGGCTCAAGAGACCCAGTACTTC.

The chain is built from TRBV5-6 and TRBJ2-2; TRBD1 might be the D (6 bases). The length of the CDR3 is 17 residues. Germline loops: CDR1 SGHDT, CDR2 YYEEEE. Trimming removed 4 bases from V and 4 bases from J, with 20 bases in between. CDR3 loop: CASSKMYRVEITGELFF. Here the CDR3 DNA reads TGTGCCAGCAGCAAGATGTACAGGGTTGAGATCACCGGGGAGCTGTTTTTT.

This clone was found once. The chain uses TRBV6-1 and TRBJ2-5; TRBD1 or TRBD2 may be the D gene (5 bases each). CDR1 and CDR2 (germline): MNHNS, SASEGT. Trimming took off 1 base at V and 1 base at J, with 13 bases between the two ends. The length of the CDR3 is 16 residues. This CDR3 reads CASSEGAGRVQETQYF. For the CDR3, the DNA is TGTGCCAGCAGTGAAGGGGCAGGGCGGGTCCAAGAGACCCAGTACTTC.

The J gene is TRBJ1-3, the V gene TRBV5-1, with D uncertain. The CDR3 runs 14 residues. V dropped 0 bases and J dropped 8 bases, with 12 bases sitting between them. CDR1 and CDR2 from the germline V gene are SGHRS and YFSETQ. The CDR3 nucleotides read TGCGCCAGCAGCTTGGGGGGAGGACTGGACACCATATATTTT. Protein product: CASSLGGGLDTIYF.

V usage is TRBV6-1 and J usage is TRBJ2-7; the D gene is possibly TRBD1 (6 bases). CDR3 length: 11 residues. Trimming cost V 6 bases and J 6 bases, with 9 bases left between them. Germline assignment: CDR1 MNHNS and CDR2 SASEGT. The CDR3: CASSHRAEQYF. The CDR3 bases are TGTGCCAGCAGCCACAGGGCCGAGCAGTACTTC.

V and J are TRBV5-4 and TRBJ2-7; 11 bases fit TRBD1. The CDR3 has 17 amino acids. The V gene's germline CDR1 is SGHNT and CDR2 YYREEE (reference sequence). Trimming cost V 4 bases and J 4 bases; bases outside gene matches: 13. CDR3 region: CASSPAGRGTGGYEQYF. In nucleotides, the CDR3 is TGTGCCAGCAGCCCGGCGGGCCGTGGGACAGGGGGTTACGAGCAGTACTTC.

This clone was seen once. This chain uses TRBV23-1 with TRBJ2-7; D may be TRBD1 (6 bases). TRBV23-1 is an open reading frame, and its role is uncertain. The CDR3 runs to 13 residues. V was trimmed by 11 bases and J by 6 bases, leaving 20 bases between them. CDR3 DNA: TGCGCCCCCCGCATGGGACAAGGGTTCGAGCAGTACTTC. Its protein is CAPRMGQGFEQYF.

This chain connects TRBV18 to TRBJ1-3; D is undetermined. Trimming stripped 3 bases from V and 0 bases from J, with 15 bases between. This CDR3 is built from 17 residues. Germline V CDR1 and CDR2: KGHSH, LQKENI. The CDR3 bases are TGTGCCAGCTCACCTCTTACGGATTCCCTCTCTGGAAACACCATATATTTT. Amino acids: CASSPLTDSLSGNTIYF. Drawing the rest from reference TRBV18 and TRBJ1-3, the complete variable domain is NAGVMQNPRHLVRRRGQEARLRCSPMKGHSHVYWYRQLPEEGLKFMVYLQKENIIDESGMPKERFSAEFPKEGPSILRIQQVVRGDSAAYFCASSPLTDSLSGNTIYFGEGSWLTVV.

About this clone itself: An end of the junction differs from the germline gene, which may be a read error. The rearrangement uses TRBV4-1 and TRBJ2-1; D ambiguous. Germline V CDR1 and CDR2: MGHRA, YSYEKL. The CDR3 sequence is 13 residues long. CDR3 loop: CASSQVIGINSLF. In DNA form, the CDR3 reads TGCGCCAGCAGCCAAGTCATTGGGATCAACTCTCTCTTC.

The chain employs TRBV19 and TRBJ2-6; 7 positions match TRBD1. V shed 5 bases and J 0 bases; nucleotides not matched to a gene: 7. This CDR3 is 17 amino acids long. Germline CDR1 and CDR2: LNHDA and SQIVND (reference sequence). DNA of the CDR3: TGTGCCAGTAGTGCCTCCGGGGACAGCTCTGGGGCCAACGTCCTGACTTTC. Amino acid sequence: CASSASGDSSGANVLTF.

CDR3 in DNA: TGCAGCGTTGAAGCTGGCGGTGGGATAAACTATGGCTACACCTTC. It specifies CSVEAGGGINYGYTF. The J gene is TRBJ1-2, the V gene TRBV29-1; D gene uncertain. The V end lost 1 base, the J end lost 2 bases, and 14 bases lay between the germline ends. Germline-derived CDR1 and CDR2 are SQVTM and ANQGSEA. The CDR3 consists of 15 residues.

V gene TRBV2 combines with J gene TRBJ2-3, with a possible D match to TRBD1 (5 bases). CDR3 length: 14 residues. Between the trimmed V and J ends, which lost 10 bases and 2 bases, there was a span of 16 bases. Germline V gives CDR1 SNHLY, CDR2 FYNNEI. The CDR3: CATRAQGNTDTQYF. CDR3 nucleotides: TGTGCCACCAGGGCCCAGGGCAACACAGATACGCAGTATTTT.

A few counts support this clone. This rearrangement joins TRBV5-1 to TRBJ1-6, with D possibly matching TRBD1 (6 bases). The V end was cut by 4 bases, the J end by 8 bases, with 13 bases between. The CDR3 contains 14 residues. Germline V gene sequence: CDR1 SGHRS, CDR2 YFSETQ. The CDR3 loop is CASSTGQLDSPLHF. CDR3 DNA: TGCGCCAGCAGCACTGGACAGTTGGATTCACCCCTCCACTTT. Using reference TRBV5-1 and TRBJ1-6 for the parts outside the CDR3, the full variable domain is KAGVTQTPRYLIKTRGQQVTLSCSPISGHRSVSWYQQTPGQGLQFLFEYFSETQRNKGNFPGRFSGRQFSNSRSEMNVSTLELGDSALYLCASSTGQLDSPLHFGNGTRLTVT.

The rearrangement uses TRBV5-5 and TRBJ1-5, with D hard to call. The CDR3 totals 13 residues. Trimming took off 2 bases at V and 6 bases at J, with 9 bases between the two ends. Germline assignment: CDR1 SGHKS and CDR2 YYEKEE (reference sequence). Here the CDR3 DNA reads TGTGCCAGCAGCTTTTGGGGTACTCAGCCCCAGCATTTT. Encoded protein: CASSFWGTQPQHF.

The rearrangement joins TRBV25-1 to TRBJ2-2; 12 nucleotides agree with TRBD2. Germline CDR1 MGHDK, CDR2 SYGVNS. Unmatched junction bases numbered 1, after V lost 6 bases and J lost 2 bases. The CDR3 runs 15 residues. CDR3 protein: CASRTSGGNTGELFF. CDR3 nucleotides: TGTGCCAGCAGGACTAGCGGGGGAAACACCGGGGAGCTGTTTTTT.

This chain connects TRBV5-1 to TRBJ2-2; D remains unclear. Germline CDR1 is SGHRS and CDR2 is YFSETQ. Trimming shortened V by 0 bases and J by 6 bases, and 12 bases separated the two germline ends. CDR3 length: 15 amino acids. The CDR3 sequence: CASSLAALGSGELFF. DNA for the CDR3: TGCGCCAGCAGCTTGGCGGCCCTCGGGTCCGGGGAGCTGTTTTTT. Based on the CDR3 plus reference TRBV5-1 and TRBJ2-2, the full variable domain is KAGVTQTPRYLIKTRGQQVTLSCSPISGHRSVSWYQQTPGQGLQFLFEYFSETQRNKGNFPGRFSGRQFSNSRSEMNVSTLELGDSALYLCASSLAALGSGELFFGEGSRLTVL.